This section outlines one T cell receptor beta chain sequence together with its context. What it binds is not known. Sequencing used immunoSEQ multiplex PCR; TCRdb keeps in-frame clones, though not all of them. The table has about 58,000 clones, 85% to 90% seen once; the top ten hold about 0.8%. The CDR3 consists of 15 residues. Germline V CDR1 and CDR2: MNHEY, SMNVEV (reference sequence). Between the trimmed V and J ends, which lost 3 bases and 4 bases, there was a span of 16 bases. The data originate from a study of OX40 agonist ivuxolimab in advanced cancers. Study background: One patient with hepatocellular carcinoma and two with cutaneous melanoma, three in all, had partial responses. Regarding the study as a whole: At 0.1 to 3.0 mg/kg, CD4+ and CD8+ blood T cells expanded clonally by week 6.

Sample: CD4+ or CD8+ T cells sorted from blood, taken in a trial of the OX40 agonist ivuxolimab. V usage is TRBV27 and J usage is TRBJ2-7, with a tentative D call TRBD2 (6 bases). This sequence was found in an adult with an advanced solid tumor such as melanoma, head and neck, liver or kidney cancer. CDR3 region: CASSFGGTLLYEQYF. CDR3 nucleotides: TGTGCCAGCAGTTTCGGCGGGACCCTACTATACGAGCAGTACTTC.